This record concerns one TCR beta chain sequence. The antigen it recognizes is unknown. Within one base of it there is no much larger clone, and no base qualities were kept. This sample was included in a study of CD8+CD57+ T cells in acquired aplastic anemia (dated by TCRdb to the late 2010s). Background on the whole study: DNA extracted from sorted CD4+ and CD8+ cells had a mean of 3.2 ug, with a range of about 0.2 to 30 ug. CD8+CD57+ expansion was defined as a frequency above the mean frequency observed in healthy subjects. Findings and caveats that apply to the study as a whole: CD8+ Simpson's diversity did not differ significantly between patients and healthy controls (P=0.060). Around 28 CD8+ CDR3 sequences were found to be shared between patients and controls, but these sequences appeared to be highly expressed in patients and within the immunodominant clones of the patients.

Profiling of TCR beta VDJ combinations and CDR3 sequences used genomic DNA as the template. An Illumina HiSeq 2000 was used for TCR repertoire sequencing. The paper's data handling went like this. Repertoire assessment relied on Simpson's diversity index, CDR3 size and DJ length profiles, and TRBV/TRBJ rearrangement plots. The immunodominant clone was defined as the most abundant DNA sequence in deep sequencing data. CDR3 amino acid sequences were screened for sharing across subjects and were compared with published repertoires and the VDJdb database. In-frame beta chains were kept once TCRdb had trimmed the public reads at Q25 with fastp and called clones with MiXCR. Here each entry gathers all rows of one CDR3 protein and keeps the most common genes and DNA. In this record, the V and J calls reflect TCRdb's handling and not the investigators' own analysis. This sample lists 150,000 to 180,000 distinct CDR3 sequences; just over 50% were detected once. The top ten constitute over 9.5% of the sample.

Looking up the germline V gene yields CDR1 ENHRY and CDR2 SYGVKD. Measured from the cysteine to the phenylalanine, the CDR3 is 17 residues long. Of all the DNA, just the CDR3 is kept, 51 bases in frame from base 1. V is trimmed back by 4 bases and J by 3 bases, and the junction contains 11 bases that no gene match accounts for. Patients chosen for sequencing had shown expansion of CD8+CD57+ cells by flow cytometry. Every patient had severe acquired aplastic anemia, diagnosed using the International Study of Aplastic Anemia and Agranulocytosis and Camitta criteria. At the time blood was sampled, none of the patients had received any therapy. In the study, sorted CD4+ and CD8+ blood T cells from patients with severe aplastic anemia and from healthy subjects underwent deep sequencing of TCR repertoires. In the USA, patient enrollment took place under clinicaltrials.gov protocols 00001620, 01623167, 00001397, 00071045, 00081523 and 00961064. Ficoll-Paque density gradient centrifugation was used to isolate peripheral blood mononuclear cells. Before DNA extraction, CD4+ and CD8+ T cells were sorted with FACS or magnetic beads.

The clonotype comes from a human donor with aplastic anemia. This sequence uses TRBV10-3 and TRBJ1-5, with TRBD1 identical over 8 junction bases. The sample was sorted CD4+, CD8+, or CD8+CD57+ T cells (not recorded which) from PBMCs. The CDR3 loop reads CAISGTGRKKPNQPQHF. The DNA reads TGTGCCATCAGTGGGACAGGGCGTAAAAAACCCAATCAGCCCCAGCATTTT.